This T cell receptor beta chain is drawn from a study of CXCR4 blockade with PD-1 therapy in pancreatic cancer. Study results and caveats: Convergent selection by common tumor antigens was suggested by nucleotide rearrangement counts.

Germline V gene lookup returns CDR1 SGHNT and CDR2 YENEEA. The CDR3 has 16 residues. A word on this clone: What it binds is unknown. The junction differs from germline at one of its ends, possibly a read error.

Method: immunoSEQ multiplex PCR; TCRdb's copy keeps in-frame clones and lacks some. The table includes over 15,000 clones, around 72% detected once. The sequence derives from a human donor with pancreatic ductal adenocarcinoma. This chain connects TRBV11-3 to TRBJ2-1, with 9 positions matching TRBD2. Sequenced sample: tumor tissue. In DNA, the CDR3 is TGTGTCAGCAGCTTGCCGACTAGCGGTAGGTACAATGAGCAGTTCTTC. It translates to CVSSLPTSGRYNEQFF.